The following is a T cell receptor beta chain sequence with its context. The specificity of this receptor is unknown. Within one base of it there is no much larger clone, and no base qualities were kept. These data belong to a study of shared clonotypes between healthy human individuals (dated by TCRdb to about 2020). At the level of the whole study: Two women and a few men aged 18 to 49 years were included in the cohort. For each donor, CD4 naive and CD4 memory were each run on three plates, CD8 naive on two plates, and CD8 memory on one plate. The study deeply sequenced blood TCR repertoires of roughly five healthy adults to estimate repertoire size and the extent of clonotype sharing between individuals. Different laboratories and diverse techniques were used to prepare libraries and sequence TCR repertoires, to increase sequencing depth and limit assay-specific biases. Between about 0.8 and 9 billion PBMCs per donor were obtained by leukapheresis. The research as a whole found: The small number of donors limited the genetic and exposure-history diversity represented. Based on pairwise subsampling, the degree of clonotype sharing among donors was expected to be affected by sequencing depth. Sharing across a few donors was observed for 4.5% to 6.5% of naive CD4, 3% to 4% of naive CD8, about 2.3% of memory CD4, and over 0.3% of memory CD8 clonotypes. Incomplete sequencing was indicated by rarefaction of sorted-subset datasets, despite the large sequencing depth. Only blood was sampled, and tissue TCR repertoires likely differ from those in blood. Larger estimated clonotype richness was generally found for naive subsets than for memory subsets. Clonotypes shared by all four sorted-subset donors showed higher generation probabilities than non-shared clonotypes.

CD8 naive samples were obtained by positive selection for CCR7 among CD45RO-negative cells, yielding a CD45RA+CCR7+ population from which TemRA cells were excluded. Donors were healthy HIV-negative adults with no recently reported acute infections or vaccinations. Every donor was a Caucasian adult residing in Nashville, Tennessee, USA. Blood was collected by leukapheresis, and PBMCs were isolated by Ficoll-Histopaque density gradient centrifugation and then cryopreserved in liquid nitrogen vapor phase. Analytical flow cytometry was used to check the purity and quantity of each magnetically sorted T cell population. Each sorted fraction had its genomic DNA isolated and then quantified by UV absorbance on a Nanodrop 2000c. Using the deep immunoSEQ assay, multiplex PCR amplified TCR CDR3 regions from genomic DNA. For each cell subset, the extracted genomic DNA was distributed evenly across all wells of several immunoSEQ 96-well plates, and each plate served as one replicate. Each replicate PCR for sorted subsets received roughly 0.2 ug genomic DNA, equal to tens of thousands of T cell genomes. Purified libraries were measured with a Qubit 3.0 fluorometer, size-checked on a Bioanalyzer 2100, and measured again with the KAPA Library Quantification kit. A separate single-read 150-cycle Illumina NextSeq 550 flow cell was used to sequence each immunoSEQ 96-well plate. As for the original processing: Because the immunoSEQ output included only junctional sequences and no quality scores, the filtering could not be the same as the filtering used for full-length reads. Sequences were annotated with PyIR, a Python wrapper for IgBLAST v1.9, using IMGT germline references to assign V/J genes and CDR3. Reads were removed for weak V/J assignments (E-value above 1e-6), missing CDR3, stop codons, out-of-frame junctions, or ambiguous translated residues. V3J clonotypes were defined as sequences sharing an identical inferred V gene, J gene, and CDR3 amino acid sequence. The percentage overlap between two repertoires was calculated by dividing the number of shared unique clonotypes by the size of the smaller repertoire. Three approaches were used to assess repertoire richness: RTK rarefaction, the Chao1 estimator, and Recon v2.1 estimates of unobserved clonotypes. Generation probabilities were computed with OLGA for all TCRbeta clonotypes obtained by the gDNA method from a handful of donors. TCRdb limited this immuneACCESS table to in-frame rearrangements with V and J called. A share of clones is missing; checked studies link under half to unresolved V genes, and the rest is unexplained. That table is the source of V, J and clone size, and D and trimming were worked out from the DNA. This sample lists 2 million or so clones; over 85% were detected once. The top ten constitute about 1.1% of the sample.

The sample consisted of naive CD8+ T cells sorted from blood. The cell subset or site label, read with the paper, signifies: CD45RA+CCR7+. This TCR was recovered from a man aged 18 to 29 in good health.

The CDR3 sequence is CASSLPTGAEAFF. The nucleotides read TGCGCCAGCAGCCTCCCGACAGGGGCAGAAGCTTTCTTT. Rearrangement joined TRBV4-1 to TRBJ1-1, with TRBD1 identical over 8 junction bases. The CDR3 starts with the cysteine, ends with the phenylalanine, and has 13 residues. Only the CDR3 DNA stays, 39 bases, in frame from base 1. Ends trimmed: V by 4 bases, J by 8 bases; bases unmatched to a gene: 6. Based on the germline V gene, the CDR1 and CDR2 sequences are MGHRA and YSYEKL.